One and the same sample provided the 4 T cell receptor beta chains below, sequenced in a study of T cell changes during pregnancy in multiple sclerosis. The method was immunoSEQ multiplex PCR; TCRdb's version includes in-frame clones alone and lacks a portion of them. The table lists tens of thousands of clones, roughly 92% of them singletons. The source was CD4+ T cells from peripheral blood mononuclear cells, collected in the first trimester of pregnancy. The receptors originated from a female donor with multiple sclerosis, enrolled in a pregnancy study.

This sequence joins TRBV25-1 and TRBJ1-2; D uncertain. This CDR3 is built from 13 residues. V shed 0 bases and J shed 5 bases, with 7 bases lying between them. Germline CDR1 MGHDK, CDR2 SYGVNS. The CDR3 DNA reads TGTGCCAGCAGTGAATATCCAGGATATGGCTACACCTTC. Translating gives CASSEYPGYGYTF.

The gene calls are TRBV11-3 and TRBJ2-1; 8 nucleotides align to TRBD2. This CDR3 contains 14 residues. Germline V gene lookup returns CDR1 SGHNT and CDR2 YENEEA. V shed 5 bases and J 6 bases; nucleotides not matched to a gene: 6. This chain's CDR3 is CASSPVAGSNEQFF. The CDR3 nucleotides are TGTGCCAGCAGCCCCGTAGCGGGATCCAATGAGCAGTTCTTC.

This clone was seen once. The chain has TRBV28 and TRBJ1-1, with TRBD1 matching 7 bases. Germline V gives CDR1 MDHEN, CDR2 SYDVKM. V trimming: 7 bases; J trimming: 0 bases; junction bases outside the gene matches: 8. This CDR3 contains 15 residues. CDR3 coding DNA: TGTGCCAGCAATCCGACAGGGCCAATGAACACTGAAGCTTTCTTT. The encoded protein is CASNPTGPMNTEAFF.

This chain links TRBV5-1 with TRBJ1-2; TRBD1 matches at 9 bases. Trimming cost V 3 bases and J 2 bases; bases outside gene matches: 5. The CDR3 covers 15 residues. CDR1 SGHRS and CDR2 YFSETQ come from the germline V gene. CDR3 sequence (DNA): TGCGCCAGCAGCTCCGATGGGACAGGGAACTATGGCTACACCTTC. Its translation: CASSSDGTGNYGYTF.